Each of the 4 T cell receptor beta chains below was sequenced from the same sample in a study of beta chain features in type 1 diabetes listed by TCRdb under 2018. These receptors lack a known antigen. Study-wide conclusions, independent of this receptor: In all four CD4+ subsets, TCRB CDR3 length was moderately but significantly shorter in type 1 diabetes patients.

Libraries were constructed by the immunoSEQ multiplex PCR assay. The High Capacity cDNA Reverse Transcription Kit was used to reverse transcribe all of the isolated RNA, meaning that expressed TCRB transcripts were what got sequenced. TCRdb provides this immuneACCESS table in a form limited to in-frame rearrangements. Some clones are lacking; in checked studies, under half of them reflect an unresolved V gene, and why the rest are absent is not known. Here the sample has 250,000 or so clones; around 14% occur a single time. 0.019% of the sample lies in the top ten. The sequenced sample consisted of naive CD4+ T cells from blood. The meaning of the sample's cell subset or site label: true naive CD4+ T cells. These receptors all stem from a young man with type 1 diabetes.

Concerning this clone: The junction and the germline gene differ at one end; a read error may be behind it. The CDR3 DNA reads as TGTGCTAGCAGCCCCGGGACAGGGGGTCCCACAGATACGCAGTATTTT. It specifies CASSPGTGGPTDTQYF. The rearrangement links TRBV7-7 to TRBJ2-3, with 11 bases lining up with TRBD1. Germline V CDR1 and CDR2: SSHAT, FNYEAQ (reference sequence). This CDR3 comprises 16 residues.

The chain carries TRBV5-1 and TRBJ2-3, with 9 bases fitting TRBD1. J gave up 4 bases and V 5 bases, and 5 bases lay outside the gene matches. In germline, CDR1 is SGHRS, CDR2 YFSETQ. This CDR3 has 14 residues. This CDR3 reads CASRGTGPPDTQYF. The CDR3 bases are TGCGCCAGCAGGGGGACAGGGCCGCCAGATACGCAGTATTTT.

This clone was observed a handful of times. The V and J genes are TRBV5-1 and TRBJ1-5; D is ambiguous. Germline V lookup: CDR1 SGHRS, CDR2 YFSETQ. The CDR3 has 13 amino acids. V was clipped by 0 bases and J by 4 bases, with 5 bases between them. CDR3 sequence: CASSLAGNQPQHF. The DNA for the CDR3 is TGCGCCAGCAGCTTGGCGGGGAATCAGCCCCAGCATTTT.

V gene TRBV5-1 combines with J gene TRBJ2-2, with 13 nucleotides matching TRBD2. CDR3 length: 18 residues. Germline assignment: CDR1 SGHRS and CDR2 YFSETQ. V shed 7 bases, J shed 2 bases, and the junction held 11 bases outside the gene matches. The CDR3 reads CASGRQTSGGPNTGELFF. The CDR3 bases are TGCGCCAGCGGCCGACAGACTAGCGGGGGGCCTAACACCGGGGAGCTGTTTTTT.